Listed below are T cell receptor beta chains from one sample, sequenced in a study of CD4 T cells in relation to SARS-CoV-2 and coronaviruses. Repertoires were generated with immunoSEQ multiplex PCR, while TCRdb's copy carries only in-frame clones and drops some. This sample yields some 22,000 clones, of which roughly 66% are seen a single time; 11% belongs to the top ten. Which antigens these TCRs recognize remains unknown. Material for sequencing was CD4+ T cells from PBMCs, cultured in vitro. These receptors were taken from a human donor in good health. Each CDR3 is given with its conserved first and last residue. D genes are given only for firm matches. The listing skips clone size in some rows; elsewhere it reads once, few, many or a size class.

>TRBD1|.|TRBJ2-7|TRBV18|16
TGTGCCAGCTCGGGCCGTTTCGGGACAGGGGGCTACGAGCAGTACTTC
CASSGRFGTGGYEQYF
>.|few|TRBJ1-4|TRBV2|11
TGTGCCACCGGGGCTAATGAAAAACTGTTTTTT
CATGANEKLFF
>.|.|TRBJ1-2|TRBV6-7|18
TGTGCCAGAGACCTCGAGCCGACACCCGGAGGCATTAACTATGGCTACACCTTC
CARDLEPTPGGINYGYTF
>.|.|TRBJ2-7|TRBV19|15
TGTGCCAGTAGTATAACTGGTCAGGTTAACCACGAGCAGTACTTC
CASSITGQVNHEQYF
>.|.|TRBJ2-5|TRBV7-9|14
TGTGCCAGCAGCTTAGCGTTGGGTGGAGAGACCCAGTACTTC
CASSLALGGETQYF
>TRBD2|.|TRBJ2-1|TRBV30|16
TGTGCCTGGAGTGTAATAGGGACTAGCGGGAGGAATGAGCAGTTCTTC
CAWSVIGTSGRNEQFF
>.|.|TRBJ2-1|TRBV7-2|14
TGTGCCAGCAGCTTATCCCTGGCCACTAATGAGCAGTTCTTC
CASSLSLATNEQFF
>.|.|TRBJ1-6|TRBV5-1|16
TGCGCCAGCAGCCCGGATCTGGGGCTTGGTTATTCACCCCTCCACTTT
CASSPDLGLGYSPLHF
>.|few|TRBJ2-7|TRBV6-1|12
TGTGCCAGCAGTGAAACTGGCAACGAGCAGTACTTC
CASSETGNEQYF
>.|.|TRBJ1-2|TRBV3-1/TRBV3-2|16
TGTGCCAGCAGCCAGATTGGGGTTAGAGGGGCTAGGGGCTACACCTTC
CASSQIGVRGARGYTF
>TRBD2|.|TRBJ2-5|TRBV9|18
TGTGCCAGCAGCCCCGAGTTGGGTTGGAGCGGGGGTAGAGAGACCCAGTACTTC
CASSPELGWSGGRETQYF
>TRBD2|.|TRBJ2-5|TRBV5-1|15
TGCGCCAGCAGCTTGCTAGCGGGAGGTGGGGAGACCCAGTACTTC
CASSLLAGGGETQYF
>.|few|TRBJ2-1|TRBV6-5|13
TGTGCCAGCACCCCAGCCCCGTTCAATGAGCAGTTCTTC
CASTPAPFNEQFF
>.|.|TRBJ2-1|TRBV9|15
TGTGCCAGCAGCGCCTATAACAGGGCACGGGATGAGCAGTTCTTC
CASSAYNRARDEQFF
>.|once|TRBJ2-3|TRBV5-6|14
TGTGCCAGCAGCTTGGCCAGCTCCAAGAGTACGCAGTATTTT
CASSLASSKSTQYF
>.|.|TRBJ1-1|TRBV7-9|14
TGTGCCAGCAGCTTAGCCGTGGGGAACACTGAAGCTTTCTTT
CASSLAVGNTEAFF
>TRBD2|.|TRBJ2-4|TRBV6-1|19
TGTGCCAGCAGTGGGGGTGGCTGGACTAGCGGATTAGCCAAAAACATTCAGTACTTC
CASSGGGWTSGLAKNIQYF
>TRBD2|.|TRBJ2-7|TRBV4-1|17
TGCGCCAGCAGTCTAGCGGGGGGGACTAGCGCCTCCTACGAGCAGTACTTC
CASSLAGGTSASYEQYF
>TRBD1|.|TRBJ1-2|TRBV5-1|14
TGCGCCAGCAGCTTGGAGGGGGCGGGCTATGGCTACACCTTC
CASSLEGAGYGYTF
>.|.|TRBJ2-2|TRBV19|16
TGTGCCAGTAGTATAGGGACTGCTACGAACACCGGGGAGCTGTTTTTT
CASSIGTATNTGELFF
>TRBD2|once|TRBJ2-1|TRBV2|12
TGTGCCAGCCAGACCCCCGGACTAGTGCTGTTCTTC
CASQTPGLVLFF
>.|.|TRBJ1-5|TRBV27|17
TGTGCCAGCAGTGCGAGGGCGGGGAAGGGAGCAAATCAGCCCCAGCATTTT
CASSARAGKGANQPQHF
>.|.|TRBJ2-6|TRBV29-1|14
TGCAGCGTGTCTCGCGGCTCTGGGGCCAACGTCCTGACTTTC
CSVSRGSGANVLTF
>TRBD2|.|TRBJ2-3|TRBV6-2/TRBV6-3|16
TGTGCCAGCAGTTCGGGACTAGCGGGAGTAAAAGATACGCAGTATTTT
CASSSGLAGVKDTQYF
>.|.|TRBJ2-3|TRBV9|17
TGTGCCAGCAGCCCCAGGCTCCGGGTTAACATCCCAGATACGCAGTATTTT
CASSPRLRVNIPDTQYF
>TRBD2|.|TRBJ2-1|TRBV6-2/TRBV6-3|20
TGTGCCAGCAGTTCTCTTGTCTTAGAGCGGGGACTTCAACTATACAATGAGCAGTTCTTC
CASSSLVLERGLQLYNEQFF
>TRBD2|.|TRBJ2-3|TRBV6-2/TRBV6-3|16
TGTGCCAGCAGTTACTCGAATAGCGGGGGGGAAGATACGCAGTATTTT
CASSYSNSGGEDTQYF
>.|.|TRBJ2-7|TRBV5-4|16
TGTGCCAGCAGCTTGCGGTCCAGGAGGAGCTCCTACGAGCAGTACTTC
CASSLRSRRSSYEQYF
>.|few|TRBJ1-3|TRBV24-1|19
TGTGCCACCAGTGACTGGACTCGACCGGCTATGAGCTCTGGAAACACCATATATTTT
CATSDWTRPAMSSGNTIYF
>TRBD2|.|TRBJ2-5|TRBV7-9|16
TGTGCCAGCAGCCAGCCGGGACTAGCGGGGTTGGAGACCCAGTACTTC
CASSQPGLAGLETQYF
>TRBD1|.|TRBJ2-1|TRBV18|13
TGTGCCAGCTCACAGGACAGGAACAATGAGCAGTTCTTC
CASSQDRNNEQFF
>.|.|TRBJ2-1|TRBV6-5|16
TGTGCCAGCAGTTACGCTAGTTCGAGCTCCTACAATGAGCAGTTCTTC
CASSYASSSSYNEQFF
>.|.|TRBJ2-7|TRBV5-6|13
TGTGCCAGCAGCCGATCGGGTCCCAGTTTCCGGTACTTC
CASSRSGPSFRYF
>.|.|TRBJ1-1|TRBV5-1|13
TGCGCCAGCAGCAAGGAGACTCTAACTGAAGCTTTCTTT
CASSKETLTEAFF
>TRBD1|.|TRBJ1-2|TRBV7-2|14
TGTGCCAGCAGCCCGACAGGGGTCAACTATGGCTACACCTTC
CASSPTGVNYGYTF
>TRBD2|.|TRBJ2-1|TRBV20-1|15
TGCAGTGCTAGTGGGGGGGATCAGTTCTACAATGAGCAGTTCTTC
CSASGGDQFYNEQFF
>.|.|TRBJ1-6|TRBV28|13
TGTGCCAGCTCGACCCAGGTGCGATCACCCCTCCACTTT
CASSTQVRSPLHF
>.|.|TRBJ1-6|TRBV7-8|16
TGTGCCAGCAGCTCTCGCCCCAGGGGAGGAGATTCACCCCTCCACTTT
CASSSRPRGGDSPLHF
>.|.|TRBJ1-5|TRBV10-3|16
TGTGCCATCAGCCAGCCCCCCGGGGGCGCGGATCAGCCCCAGCATTTT
CAISQPPGGADQPQHF
>.|.|TRBJ2-3|TRBV9|14
TGTGCCAGCAGCGTAGGGGGGATGGCGGATACGCAGTATTTT
CASSVGGMADTQYF
>.|.|TRBJ1-6|TRBV6-2/TRBV6-3|17
TGTGCCAGCAGTCGCGACGGGACGGTGAGCTATAATTCACCCCTCCACTTT
CASSRDGTVSYNSPLHF
>TRBD2|.|TRBJ2-7|TRBV5-1|18
TGCGCCAGCAGCTTGCGCCTAGCGGGAGGGCCTAGCTCCTACGAGCAGTACTTC
CASSLRLAGGPSSYEQYF
>.|medium-sized|TRBJ1-5|TRBV29-1|12
TGCAGCGCGGGGGAATATAGTCAGCCCCAGCATTTT
CSAGEYSQPQHF
>.|.|TRBJ1-1|TRBV10-3|14
TGTGCCATCAGTGTTTCTCTCAGGGAGACTGAAGCTTTCTTT
CAISVSLRETEAFF
>TRBD1|.|TRBJ1-4|TRBV10-2|14
TGCGCCAGCACCAACCGGGACAGGGGGGAAAAACTGTTTTTT
CASTNRDRGEKLFF
>TRBD2|.|TRBJ2-5|TRBV11-2|16
TGTGCCAGCAGCTTAGGACCTTTAGCGGGAAGGGAGACCCAGTACTTC
CASSLGPLAGRETQYF
>.|.|TRBJ2-3|TRBV6-5|15
TGTGCCAGCCGCCAGTTGGGTTCACTCACAGATACGCAGTATTTT
CASRQLGSLTDTQYF
>.|.|TRBJ2-1|TRBV6-5|14
TGTGCCAGCAGTTATTTCGCGGAAAACAATGAGCAGTTCTTC
CASSYFAENNEQFF
>TRBD1|.|TRBJ1-2|TRBV7-8|16
TGTGCCAGCAGCAGATATCGGACAGGAAGGGTCTATGGCTACACCTTC
CASSRYRTGRVYGYTF
>.|.|TRBJ1-4|TRBV6-6|14
TGTGCCAGCAGGGCCGGAGGGACTAATGAAAAACTGTTTTTT
CASRAGGTNEKLFF
>.|.|TRBJ2-1|TRBV7-2|15
TGTGCCAGCAGCTTTAGCGGAAGGAACCACAATGAGCAGTTCTTC
CASSFSGRNHNEQFF
>.|.|TRBJ1-1|TRBV3-1/TRBV3-2|15
TGTGCCAGCAGCCAAGATCAGGGGTTGAACACTGAAGCTTTCTTT
CASSQDQGLNTEAFF
>.|.|TRBJ1-2|TRBV15|15
TGTGCCACCAGCAGAGCCACCGGGGTCAACTATGGCTACACCTTC
CATSRATGVNYGYTF
>TRBD1|.|TRBJ2-7|TRBV7-2|14
TGTGCCAGCAGCGTAACAGGGGGCCTCGTCGAGCAGTACTTC
CASSVTGGLVEQYF